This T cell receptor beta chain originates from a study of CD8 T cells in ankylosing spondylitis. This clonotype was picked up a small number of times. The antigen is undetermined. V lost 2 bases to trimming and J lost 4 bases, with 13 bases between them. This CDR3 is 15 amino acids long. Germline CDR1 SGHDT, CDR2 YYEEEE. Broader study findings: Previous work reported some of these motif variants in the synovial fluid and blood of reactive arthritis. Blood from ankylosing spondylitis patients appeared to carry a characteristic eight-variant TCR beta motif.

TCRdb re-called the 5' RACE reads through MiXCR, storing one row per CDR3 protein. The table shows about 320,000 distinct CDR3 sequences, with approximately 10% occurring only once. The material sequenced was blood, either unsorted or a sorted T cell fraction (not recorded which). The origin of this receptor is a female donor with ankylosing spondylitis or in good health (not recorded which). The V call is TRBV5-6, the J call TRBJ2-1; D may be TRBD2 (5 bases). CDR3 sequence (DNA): TGTGCCAGCAGCTTACTAACTAGGGATTACAATGAGCAGTTCTTC. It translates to CASSLLTRDYNEQFF.